This T cell receptor (beta chain) came from a study of blood T cell repertoires in COVID-19 (dated by TCRdb to 2020 to 2022). Background for the entire study: Collaborator samples came from the United States, Italy and Spain and covered acute and convalescent phases of COVID-19. A freely available public database, intended as a resource for researchers studying the immune response to SARS-CoV-2, is where the repertoires were released. Subjects who had been exposed to COVID-19, were actively infected with it, or had recovered from it provided the deeply sampled blood TCRbeta repertoires that made up the dataset. Where HLA class I and class II types were available, the types were taken from metadata supplied by the sample provider, not from assay-based typing. Sample metadata almost always included a de-identified subject ID, COVID-19 status, age in years and sex. Samples were obtained from the ongoing ImmuneRACE study (first 160 participants) and from some 1,200 subjects provided by 6 global collaborators. The prospective study material was composed of cDNA or gDNA derived from T cells, B-cell-depleted T cells, or PBMCs.

The germline V gene (reference sequence) yields LGHDT for CDR1 and YNNKEL for CDR2. Its CDR3 holds 15 amino acids, cysteine through phenylalanine. The sequence is cut down to CDR3 DNA, 45 bases in frame from base 1. The junction shows trimming of 1 base on V and 4 bases on J, and the gene matches do not reach 5 bases of it. A single count supports this clone. Its antigen remains unidentified. Within one base of it there is no much larger clone, and no base qualities were kept. The immunoSEQ Assay, a bias-controlled multiplex PCR, was used to amplify TCRbeta CDR3 regions from genomic DNA. In the original analysis: The number of nucleated cells in each sample was estimated by amplification of reference gene primers within the assay. To quantify the absolute abundance of each unique TCRbeta CDR3 rearrangement, sequence reads were collapsed and filtered. For each sample, productive Simpson clonality was calculated as the square root of Simpson's diversity index over productive rearrangements. TCRdb holds this immuneACCESS table with in-frame rearrangements only. Some clones are missing; in checked studies, unresolved V genes explain under half, and the rest has no known cause. V and J calls and clone size come straight from that table; D and trimming were deduced from the DNA. Across this sample there are under 95,000 clones, with 85% seen only once. The ten largest make up roughly 9.3% of the sample.

In Seattle, one collaborating source enrolled patients while the infection was active and tracked those patients longitudinally over the course of disease. Whole blood was collected in K2EDTA tubes by collaborating institutions according to the institutions' own protocols. For TCRbeta analysis, collaborator samples were shipped as frozen whole blood, as isolated PBMCs, or as DNA extracted from either sample type. What the research found in general, with its limitations: Clinical and demographic metadata were provided uncurated, with the amount varying by source and participant.

The sample was peripheral blood. The receptor was derived from a man over 45 with COVID-19, enrolled during active disease. This chain is built from TRBV3-1 (or the pseudogene TRBV3-2) and TRBJ2-3; 7 of the junction bases match TRBD2. This receptor carries the CDR3 CASSQGGRAADTQYF. The DNA is as follows: TGTGCCAGCAGCCAAGGTGGGAGGGCCGCAGATACGCAGTATTTT.